Below, 5 T cell receptor beta chains from the same sample are listed, as sequenced in a study of vaccination effects on CD4 cells after COVID-19. These receptors' antigens are unknown. ViraFEST used viral peptide pools to expand antigen-specific CD4+ T cells before sequencing. The authors isolated CD4+ T cells after more than eight days of culture. Participants completed two doses of the BNT162b2 or mRNA-1273 vaccine. Method: immunoSEQ multiplex PCR; TCRdb's copy keeps in-frame clones and lacks some. The sample has 28,000 or so clones, 70% to 75% seen once. Here the sequenced sample was CD4+ T cells from PBMCs cultured with HCoV-NL63 spike peptides, taken after COVID-19 vaccination. These TCRs come from a human donor who received a COVID-19 vaccine.

CDR3 bases: TGTGCCAGCAGTGTTTCGGCACGCTATGGCTACACCTTC. It translates to CASSVSARYGYTF. The V gene is TRBV2, the J gene TRBJ1-2; no definite D call. Looked up from germline, CDR1 is SNHLY and CDR2 is FYNNEI. The CDR3 is 13 amino acids. V was shortened by 4 bases and J by 4 bases, with 10 bases between the two germline ends.

This rearrangement joins TRBV6-2 or TRBV6-3 to TRBJ2-7; tentative D call: TRBD1 (6 bases). The V gene's germline CDR1 is MNHEY and CDR2 SVGEGT. The CDR3 is 17 residues long. V was clipped by 0 bases and J by 1 base, with 16 bases between them. CDR3 DNA: TGTGCCAGCAGTTACTCGATCGACAGGACTGGATCCTACGAGCAGTACTTC. The encoded protein is CASSYSIDRTGSYEQYF.

The chain recombines TRBV7-9 with TRBJ1-1; 9 bases map to TRBD1. Unmatched junction bases numbered 8, after V lost 5 bases and J lost 4 bases. This CDR3 is 15 amino acids long. Germline V CDR1 and CDR2: SEHNR, FQNEAQ (reference sequence). Here the CDR3 DNA reads TGTGCCAGCAGCCCCCACGACAGGGGGGTCACTGAAGCTTTCTTT. This encodes CASSPHDRGVTEAFF. Looking up the rest from reference TRBV7-9 and TRBJ1-1 gives the full variable domain: DTGVSQNPRHKITKRGQNVTFRCDPISEHNRLYWYRQTLGQGPEFLTYFQNEAQLEKSRLLSDRFSAERPKGSFSTLEIQRTEQGDSAMYLCASSPHDRGVTEAFFGQGTRLTVV.

This clone was counted a few times. The genes are TRBV10-2 and TRBJ2-7; weak D call: TRBD1 (7 bases). CDR3 length equals 14 residues. Germline loops: CDR1 WSHSY, CDR2 SAAADI. The V end lost 8 bases, the J end lost 3 bases, and 17 bases lay between the germline ends. This CDR3 is CASRGAGGFYEQYF. The CDR3 nucleotides read TGCGCCAGCCGAGGGGCAGGGGGGTTCTACGAGCAGTACTTC.

The V call is TRBV12-5, the J call TRBJ2-5; 9 nucleotides match TRBD1. The CDR3 is made up of 13 amino acids. The V gene's germline CDR1 is LGHNT and CDR2 FRNRAP. V was clipped by 6 bases and J by 4 bases; unmatched bases: 3. The CDR3 DNA reads TGTGCTAGTGGGGTGGACAGGGGAGAGACCCAGTACTTC. It is translated as CASGVDRGETQYF.